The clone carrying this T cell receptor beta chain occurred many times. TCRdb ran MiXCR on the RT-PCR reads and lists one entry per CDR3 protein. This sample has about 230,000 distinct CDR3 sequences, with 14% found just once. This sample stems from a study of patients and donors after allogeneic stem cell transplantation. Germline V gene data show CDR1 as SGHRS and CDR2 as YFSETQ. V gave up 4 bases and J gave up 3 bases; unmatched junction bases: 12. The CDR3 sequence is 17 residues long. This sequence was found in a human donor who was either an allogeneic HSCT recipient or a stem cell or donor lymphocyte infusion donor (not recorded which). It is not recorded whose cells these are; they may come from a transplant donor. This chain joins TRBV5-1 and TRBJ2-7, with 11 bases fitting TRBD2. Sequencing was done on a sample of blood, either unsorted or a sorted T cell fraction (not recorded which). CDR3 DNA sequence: TGCGCCAGCAGCCCTACCCGGACTAGCGGGCAACGCTACGAGCAGTACTTC. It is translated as CASSPTRTSGQRYEQYF.